A single sample is the source of the 10 T cell receptor beta chains below, sequenced in a study of technical replicates of blood from several donors. This table comes from immunoSEQ multiplex PCR, and its TCRdb copy is limited to in-frame clones, with some not included. There are tens of thousands of clones in the sample; around 97% occur only once, and roughly 0.25% lies in the top ten. The sequencing sample was made of T cells isolated from PBMCs. The receptors shown here come from a human donor in good health.

The chain couples TRBV7-2 to TRBJ1-2; D may be TRBD1 (5 bases). CDR1 SGHTA and CDR2 FQGNSA come from the germline V gene. Trimming took 0 bases from V and 5 from J, leaving 7 bases between them. CDR3 length equals 13 residues. This chain's CDR3 is CASSLAQAYGYTF. The CDR3 DNA sequence: TGTGCCAGCAGCTTAGCACAGGCTTATGGCTACACCTTC.

The chain recombines TRBV5-4 with TRBJ2-2; 10 nucleotides match TRBD1. The CDR3 runs 17 residues. The V and J ends lost 5 bases and 1 base, in that order; junction bases with no gene match: 8. Germline CDR1 and CDR2: SGHNT and YYREEE (reference sequence). CDR3: CASRAPGQGLNTGELFF. The DNA for the CDR3 is TGTGCCAGCAGAGCACCGGGACAGGGGCTGAACACCGGGGAGCTGTTTTTT.

V usage is TRBV4-1 and J usage is TRBJ1-1; D gene uncertain. The CDR3 length is 13 residues. Trimming shortened V by 1 base and J by 7 bases, and 10 bases separated the two germline ends. Germline-derived CDR1 and CDR2 are MGHRA and YSYEKL. The CDR3 sequence is CASSQGGDNEAFF. The DNA of the CDR3 is TGCGCCAGCAGCCAAGGGGGAGACAATGAAGCTTTCTTT.

The gene calls are TRBV4-2 and TRBJ2-3; no clear D gene. Looked up from germline, CDR1 is LGHNA and CDR2 is YNFKEQ. The CDR3 is 14 amino acids. Trimming stripped 5 bases from V and 6 bases from J, with 15 bases between. As DNA, the CDR3 is TGTGCCAGCAGCTGGGTGGGCGTCAGTGATACGCAGTATTTT. Its translation is CASSWVGVSDTQYF.

The V gene is TRBV6-5, the J gene TRBJ2-1; D is perhaps TRBD2 (6 bases). Trimming removed 7 bases from V and 0 bases from J, with 13 bases in between. The CDR3 totals 15 residues. CDR1 MNHEY and CDR2 SVGAGI come from the germline V gene. The CDR3 is CASTQTSLSYNEQFF. The CDR3 DNA reads as TGTGCCAGCACACAGACTAGTCTCTCCTACAATGAGCAGTTCTTC.

This chain uses TRBV30 with TRBJ2-3; possible D gene TRBD2, 5 bases. Trimming took 0 bases from V and 1 from J, leaving 8 bases between them. Germline lookup yields CDR1 GTSNPN and CDR2 SVGIG (reference sequence). The CDR3 has 14 residues. This chain's CDR3 is CAWSVPAGTDTQYF. CDR3 coding DNA: TGTGCCTGGAGTGTCCCAGCGGGCACAGATACGCAGTATTTT.

J is TRBJ1-2 and V is TRBV16; 7 nucleotides align to TRBD1. The CDR3 is made up of 13 amino acids. Germline V gives CDR1 KGHSY, CDR2 FQNENV. J lost 4 bases, V lost 2 bases, and 1 base had no gene match. Here the CDR3 DNA reads TGTGCCAGCAGCCAACCAGGGGGCTATGGCTACACCTTC. Protein sequence: CASSQPGGYGYTF.

This chain uses TRBV15 with TRBJ1-1, with 11 nucleotides matching TRBD1. Germline V gives CDR1 LNHNV, CDR2 YYDKDF (reference sequence). This CDR3 spans 17 amino acids. V dropped 0 bases and J dropped 3; count of bases not matched to a gene: 6. CDR3 sequence reads: CATSRDLRGQGDTEAFF. The CDR3 DNA follows: TGTGCCACCAGCAGAGATCTAAGGGGACAGGGGGACACTGAAGCTTTCTTT.

The chain links TRBV6-6 to TRBJ2-1; D call uncertain. The germline CDR1 and CDR2 sequences are MNHNY and SVGAGI (reference sequence). Trimming stripped 7 bases from V and 9 bases from J, with 10 bases between. The CDR3 has 11 amino acids. The CDR3 sequence is CASTKVGEQFF. As DNA, the CDR3 is TGTGCCAGCACAAAAGTCGGTGAGCAGTTCTTC.

V is TRBV6-5 and J is TRBJ2-7, with D possibly matching TRBD1 (6 bases). The V gene's germline CDR1 is MNHEY and CDR2 SVGAGI. This CDR3 region has 14 residues. Trimming took off 2 bases at V and 4 bases at J, with 12 bases between the two ends. CDR3 protein: CASSYLGQGYEQYF. In nucleotides, the CDR3 is TGTGCCAGCAGTTACCTCGGGCAGGGGTACGAGCAGTACTTC.